Below, one TCR beta chain is given with its context. Its antigen is undetermined. Donors were healthy HIV-negative adults without recently reported acute infections or vaccinations. Donors were Caucasian adults residing in Nashville, Tennessee, USA. In germline, CDR1 is LNHDA, CDR2 SQIVND (reference sequence). CDR3 length: 15 residues. After removal of 4 bases from V and 0 bases from J, the junction contained 3 bases not matched to a gene. This sample stems from a study of shared clonotypes between healthy human individuals. Study-wide background: The plates for each donor numbered three CD4 naive, three CD4 memory, two CD8 naive and one CD8 memory.

Clones were read by immunoSEQ multiplex PCR, and TCRdb kept only the in-frame ones, dropping some. The sample consists of over 2 million clones, less than 95% of them appearing once. Study-wide points: Incompleteness in sorted-subset sequencing, despite large depth, was shown by rarefaction.

This TCR came from a man aged 18 to 30 in good health. Some clones in this sample may be carry-over from other donors' samples. The V and J genes are TRBV19 and TRBJ2-1, with 7 bases fitting TRBD2. Input material: naive CD4+ T cells from PBMCs. Subset denoted: CD45RA+ positively selected. The CDR3 DNA reads TGTGCCAGTAGTAGGGGGACTACCTCCTACAATGAGCAGTTCTTC. It specifies CASSRGTTSYNEQFF.